In its sample, the clone carrying this TCR beta chain was seen a few times. Its antigen is not known. The data stem from a study of T cells after yellow fever vaccination. Study outcomes and limitations: The presence of abundant clonotypes contaminating from the bulk population was possible in FACS-sorted repertoires.

The TCR cDNA carried a universal primer site and UMIs from 5'RACE template switching. TCRdb reprocessed the 5' RACE reads with MiXCR, giving one entry per CDR3 protein. This sample yields some 560,000 distinct CDR3 sequences, of which around a sixth are seen a single time; roughly a sixth belongs to the top ten. Trimming shortened V by 0 bases and J by 9 bases, and 18 bases separated the two germline ends. This CDR3 is 15 amino acids long. Germline CDR1 reads DFQATT; CDR2 reads SNEGSKA (reference sequence). The gene calls are TRBV20-1 and TRBJ1-5; weak D call: TRBD1 (5 bases). The source of this sequence is a man between 18 and 29 years old who received the YFV17D yellow fever vaccine. Sample: PBMCs, taken 5 days after the first yellow fever vaccination. The CDR3 DNA reads TGCAGTGCTAGAGATCTAGGCCAGGGCGGTCCGCCCCAGCATTTT. Amino acids: CSARDLGQGGPPQHF.